These T cell receptor beta chains were read from a single sample in a study of control samples from healthy donors and cancer patients. The repertoire was sequenced with immunoSEQ multiplex PCR; TCRdb's copy has only in-frame clones and lacks some. The data show hundreds of thousands of clones, about 93% seen once. What was sequenced was PBMCs. These receptors were taken from a man aged 35 to 55 with head and neck cancer. The CDR3 runs from the conserved cysteine through the conserved F or W. D genes are given only for firm matches. Clone size appears in some rows only: once, few, many, or a class for an expanded clone.

D: -
V: TRBV24-1
J: TRBJ2-2
size: -
DNA: TGTGCCACCAGTGACCAAAGCGGGCCCACCGGGGAGCTGTTTTTT
CDR3: CATSDQSGPTGELFF

D: -
V: TRBV28
J: TRBJ1-3
size: once
DNA: TGTGCCAGCAGTTTCCGGGACATATTCAATCTTAACGGAAACACCATATATTTT
CDR3: CASSFRDIFNLNGNTIYF

D: -
V: TRBV5-1
J: TRBJ1-1
size: -
DNA: TGCGCCAGCAGCTTACAGGGTCCGAACACTGAAGCTTTCTTT
CDR3: CASSLQGPNTEAFF

D: TRBD2
V: TRBV6-5
J: TRBJ2-3
size: -
DNA: TGTGCCAGCAGCCCCCTAGCGGGGGTCACAGATACGCAGTATTTT
CDR3: CASSPLAGVTDTQYF

D: -
V: TRBV4-2
J: TRBJ1-3
size: -
DNA: TGTGCCAGCAGCCAGGGAACAGGGCCTGGAAACACCATATATTTT
CDR3: CASSQGTGPGNTIYF

D: TRBD2
V: TRBV30
J: TRBJ2-2
size: -
DNA: TGTGCCTGGAGTGTATTAGAGACTAGCGGCACCGGGGAGCTGTTTTTT
CDR3: CAWSVLETSGTGELFF

D: -
V: TRBV19
J: TRBJ2-6
size: -
DNA: TGTGCCAGTAGTCCCGAGAGGCTACAAGCGGTAGCCAACGTCCTGACTTTC
CDR3: CASSPERLQAVANVLTF

D: TRBD1
V: TRBV10-3
J: TRBJ1-2
size: -
DNA: TGTGCCATCACCGAGCAGGGGGGGTATGGCTACACCTTC
CDR3: CAITEQGGYGYTF

D: TRBD2
V: TRBV7-2
J: TRBJ2-7
size: few
DNA: TGTGCCAGCAGTCAGGCTAGCGGGGGGGTATACGAGCAGTACTTC
CDR3: CASSQASGGVYEQYF

D: -
V: TRBV6-5
J: TRBJ2-5
size: -
DNA: TGTGCCAGCAGTCAAACAAGGGACTTGGCCGAGACCCAGTACTTC
CDR3: CASSQTRDLAETQYF

D: TRBD1
V: TRBV18
J: TRBJ1-3
size: -
DNA: TGTGCCAGCTCACCAGAACTTACAGGGGCTGGAAACACCATATATTTT
CDR3: CASSPELTGAGNTIYF

D: TRBD2
V: TRBV3-1/TRBV3-2
J: TRBJ2-5
size: once
DNA: TGTGCCAGCAGCCAAGATATCAGCGGGAGGGCCTCTCAAGAGACCCAGTACTTC
CDR3: CASSQDISGRASQETQYF

D: -
V: TRBV7-7
J: TRBJ2-1
size: -
DNA: TGTGCTAGCAGCTTAGCCGTGGGGCGGATCGATGAGCAGTTCTTC
CDR3: CASSLAVGRIDEQFF

D: -
V: TRBV19
J: TRBJ2-7
size: -
DNA: TGTGCCAGTAGCCCGGGGGGACAGGATTTCTACGAGCAGTACTTC
CDR3: CASSPGGQDFYEQYF

D: -
V: TRBV7-3
J: TRBJ2-3
size: -
DNA: TGTGCCAGCAGCTTAACGGACTGGAAAGATACGCAGTATTTT
CDR3: CASSLTDWKDTQYF

D: TRBD2
V: TRBV2
J: TRBJ2-1
size: -
DNA: TGTGCCAGCAGCGTCACTAGCGGGAGACGGAATGAGCAGTTCTTC
CDR3: CASSVTSGRRNEQFF

D: -
V: TRBV5-4
J: TRBJ1-1
size: -
DNA: TGTGCCAGCAGCTTGAGGCAGGGAGACACTGAAGCTTTCTTT
CDR3: CASSLRQGDTEAFF

D: -
V: TRBV5-1
J: TRBJ2-6
size: -
DNA: TGCGCCAGCAGCTTGGTTGGGGGGCCTGGGGCTGGGGCCAACGTCCTGACTTTC
CDR3: CASSLVGGPGAGANVLTF

D: TRBD2
V: TRBV2
J: TRBJ2-1
size: once
DNA: TGTGCCAGCAGTGAACTAGCGGGAGTAGGTGAGCAGTTCTTC
CDR3: CASSELAGVGEQFF

D: -
V: TRBV28
J: TRBJ1-6
size: -
DNA: TGTGCCAGCAGCTCTTTGGGGACCGGCAATTCACCCCTCCACTTT
CDR3: CASSSLGTGNSPLHF

D: TRBD2
V: TRBV19
J: TRBJ2-3
size: once
DNA: TGTGCCAGTCGAGCTAGCGGGACTCCAGATACGCAGTATTTT
CDR3: CASRASGTPDTQYF

D: TRBD1
V: TRBV19
J: TRBJ1-1
size: once
DNA: TGTGCCAGTAGTAGGGCAATGGGACAGGGTATGAACACTGAAGCTTTCTTT
CDR3: CASSRAMGQGMNTEAFF

D: TRBD1
V: TRBV28
J: TRBJ2-7
size: -
DNA: TGTGCCAGCAGTCCGACCGGACAGGAATCCTACGAGCAGTACTTC
CDR3: CASSPTGQESYEQYF

D: -
V: TRBV12-3/TRBV12-4
J: TRBJ1-1
size: once
DNA: TGTGCCAGCAGTCTAGGGACGGAACTTGAAGCTTTCTTT
CDR3: CASSLGTELEAFF

D: -
V: TRBV6-2/TRBV6-3
J: TRBJ1-5
size: -
DNA: TGTGCCAGCAGTTACTGGGGGGCAGATCAGCCCCAGCATTTT
CDR3: CASSYWGADQPQHF

D: -
V: TRBV7-2
J: TRBJ1-2
size: -
DNA: TGTGCCAGCAGCTTAGATCGGGCCAGAAAGGACGGAATTGGCTACACCTTC
CDR3: CASSLDRARKDGIGYTF

D: -
V: TRBV9
J: TRBJ1-1
size: -
DNA: TGTGCCAGCAGCGCAACAGCGAACACTGAAGCTTTCTTT
CDR3: CASSATANTEAFF

D: TRBD2
V: TRBV18
J: TRBJ2-1
size: -
DNA: TGTGCCAGCTCACCACCGGGCGGGGGCTACAATGAGCAGTTCTTC
CDR3: CASSPPGGGYNEQFF

D: -
V: TRBV5-1
J: TRBJ2-1
size: -
DNA: TGCGCCAGCAGCTTGCGGCTGGCACCATACAATGAGCAGTTCTTC
CDR3: CASSLRLAPYNEQFF

D: TRBD1
V: TRBV15
J: TRBJ2-2
size: -
DNA: TGTGCCACCAGCAGAGGGGACAGGTCGGCCGGGGAGCTGTTTTTT
CDR3: CATSRGDRSAGELFF

D: -
V: TRBV7-2
J: TRBJ2-5
size: -
DNA: TGTGCCAGCAGCTTCTCCCAAGAGACCCAGTACTTC
CDR3: CASSFSQETQYF

D: -
V: TRBV19
J: TRBJ1-6
size: -
DNA: TGTGCCAGTGGCCTTGGAGAGCCCAGGGATTCACCCCTCCACTTT
CDR3: CASGLGEPRDSPLHF

D: TRBD1
V: TRBV5-4
J: TRBJ2-7
size: once
DNA: TGTGCCAGCAGCTCAAGACAGGGGGTTCACTACGAGCAGTACTTC
CDR3: CASSSRQGVHYEQYF

D: -
V: TRBV19
J: TRBJ2-1
size: -
DNA: TGTGCCAGTAGTATGTATAGCGCTCCGCAGTTCTTC
CDR3: CASSMYSAPQFF

D: TRBD1
V: TRBV11-2
J: TRBJ2-1
size: -
DNA: TGTGCCAGCAGCTGGGGACAGGGCAATGAGCAGTTCTTC
CDR3: CASSWGQGNEQFF

D: -
V: TRBV7-2
J: TRBJ1-4
size: few
DNA: TGTGCCAGCAGCTTCGACAGTGCATTCGAAAAACTGTTTTTT
CDR3: CASSFDSAFEKLFF

D: -
V: TRBV7-9
J: TRBJ2-1
size: -
DNA: TGTGCCAGCAGCTTCGAAGGTGGTTCCTACAATGAGCAGTTCTTC
CDR3: CASSFEGGSYNEQFF

D: -
V: TRBV19
J: TRBJ2-2
size: -
DNA: TGTGCCAGTAGTATAGGCCAGGGGCCCGGGGAGCTGTTTTTT
CDR3: CASSIGQGPGELFF

D: TRBD1
V: TRBV24-1
J: TRBJ1-2
size: -
DNA: TGTGCCACCAGTGCCGTGACAGGGATTGGCTACACCTTC
CDR3: CATSAVTGIGYTF

D: TRBD2
V: TRBV13
J: TRBJ2-5
size: -
DNA: TGTGCCAGCAGCTCCACGGGACTAGCGGGGGGTGAAGAGACCCAGTACTTC
CDR3: CASSSTGLAGGEETQYF

D: TRBD1
V: TRBV28
J: TRBJ2-4
size: once
DNA: TGTGCCAGCAGTTTACATCGACAGGGAAACATTCAGTACTTC
CDR3: CASSLHRQGNIQYF

D: -
V: TRBV4-1
J: TRBJ2-1
size: -
DNA: TGCGCCAGCAGCCAAGATTGGCGGGACCGAACCTACAATGAGCAGTTCTTC
CDR3: CASSQDWRDRTYNEQFF

D: -
V: TRBV7-9
J: TRBJ2-1
size: -
DNA: TGTGCCAGCAGCTTAGAGGGACGCATTGAGCAGTTCTTC
CDR3: CASSLEGRIEQFF

D: TRBD2
V: TRBV7-3
J: TRBJ2-1
size: -
DNA: TGTGCCAGCAGTCCATGGGGGGCGGCTAGCGGGAGCTACAATGAGCAGTTCTTC
CDR3: CASSPWGAASGSYNEQFF

D: -
V: TRBV6-1
J: TRBJ2-1
size: -
DNA: TGTGCCAGCAGTGATCCTAGAACGAGAAATGAGCAGTTCTTC
CDR3: CASSDPRTRNEQFF

D: -
V: TRBV5-4
J: TRBJ2-1
size: -
DNA: TGTGCCAGCAGCTTGGCGGGGCACAATGAGCAGTTCTTC
CDR3: CASSLAGHNEQFF

D: TRBD2
V: TRBV5-1
J: TRBJ2-5
size: -
DNA: TGCGCCAGCGGAGGGACTAGCGGGAGGGTCGAGGAGACCCAGTACTTC
CDR3: CASGGTSGRVEETQYF

D: -
V: TRBV9
J: TRBJ1-1
size: -
DNA: TGTGCCAGCAGCGTAGTAGGGGGGAACACTGAAGCTTTCTTT
CDR3: CASSVVGGNTEAFF

D: TRBD1
V: TRBV28
J: TRBJ1-5
size: -
DNA: TGTGCCAGCATCCAGGGGGGGTCCCTGGGCTATAGCAATCAGCCCCAGCATTTT
CDR3: CASIQGGSLGYSNQPQHF

D: -
V: TRBV3-1/TRBV3-2
J: TRBJ1-5
size: once
DNA: TGTGCCAGCAGCCCCGGGACTTGGAGTCAGCCCCAGCATTTT
CDR3: CASSPGTWSQPQHF

D: -
V: TRBV7-9
J: TRBJ1-2
size: -
DNA: TGTGCCAGCAGCTTTGGACGAGATGGGGGCTACACCTTC
CDR3: CASSFGRDGGYTF

D: -
V: TRBV6-1
J: TRBJ2-2
size: -
DNA: TGTGCCAGCAGTGAGGCCGTGTCGACCGGGGAGCTGTTTTTT
CDR3: CASSEAVSTGELFF

D: -
V: TRBV11-2
J: TRBJ2-3
size: -
DNA: TGTGCCAGCAGCCCCGTAGCGCACACAGATACGCAGTATTTT
CDR3: CASSPVAHTDTQYF

D: TRBD1
V: TRBV19
J: TRBJ1-5
size: few
DNA: TGTGCCAGTAGTAAGGGGCAGGGGGCGCCCAGCAATCAGCCCCAGCATTTT
CDR3: CASSKGQGAPSNQPQHF